One sample yielded the 4 T cell receptor beta chains listed below, sequenced in a study of blood T cell repertoires in COVID-19. Data came from immunoSEQ multiplex PCR; TCRdb stores just in-frame clones and leaves some out. The profile covers around 330,000 clones, with 85% appearing a single time and about 2% taken by the ten largest. The specimen sequenced was PBMCs or T cells enriched from blood (not recorded which). These receptors were collected from a woman aged 25 to 39 who had been exposed to COVID-19.

This clone was seen once. This chain joins TRBV7-9 and TRBJ1-4, with 12 bases aligning to TRBD1. The germline V gene has CDR1 SEHNR and CDR2 FQNEAQ (reference sequence). V lost 1 base to trimming and J lost 8 bases; unmatched junction nucleotides: 11. CDR3 length: 18 amino acids. CDR3 coding DNA: TGTGCCAGCAGCTTAGTTGGGACAGGGGGCGAGGTAGAAGAAAAACTGTTTTTT. This gives the protein CASSLVGTGGEVEEKLFF.

This chain uses TRBV3-1 (or the pseudogene TRBV3-2) with TRBJ2-7; the D gene is possibly TRBD1 (8 bases). Germline V gene lookup returns CDR1 LGHDT and CDR2 YNNKEL (reference sequence). The CDR3 is made up of 20 amino acids. V lost 5 bases and J 1 base, leaving 30 bases between the germline ends. The CDR3 region is CASSYHPGQADSGGSYEQYF. CDR3 nucleotide sequence: TGTGCCAGCAGCTATCACCCGGGACAGGCAGACTCGGGGGGATCCTACGAGCAGTACTTC.

The chain has TRBV7-9 and TRBJ2-5, with D tentatively TRBD1 (5 bases). The CDR3 has 14 amino acids. Trimming took off 4 bases at V and 0 bases at J, with 9 bases between the two ends. Germline V gives CDR1 SEHNR, CDR2 FQNEAQ (reference sequence). This chain's CDR3 is CASSSEQDQETQYF. DNA of the CDR3: TGTGCCAGCAGCTCCGAACAGGACCAAGAGACCCAGTACTTC.

This rearrangement joins TRBV7-9 to TRBJ2-5; 10 nucleotides match TRBD1. V was clipped by 6 bases and J by 3 bases; unmatched bases: 1. Germline CDR1 reads SEHNR; CDR2 reads FQNEAQ (reference sequence). CDR3 length: 13 residues. The CDR3 sequence is CASRGTGEETQYF. The CDR3 nucleotides are TGTGCCAGCAGGGGGACAGGGGAAGAGACCCAGTACTTC.